The rows below give T cell receptor beta chains drawn from one sample of a study of T cell clusters in autoimmune cytopenias. TCRdb re-called the multiplex PCR reads and gives one entry per CDR3 protein, without DNA. The sample holds roughly 1,000 distinct CDR3 sequences. The sample taken for sequencing was peripheral blood. These receptors originate from a human donor with an autoimmune cytopenia or autoimmune hepatitis (not recorded which). Both conserved end residues are part of each CDR3. The size entry is marked missing in some rows and otherwise reads once, few, many or a size class.

V	size	J	CDR3
TRBV2	-	TRBJ2-3	CASSWGRTDTQYF
TRBV11-2	-	TRBJ1-2	CASSVTSNYGYTF
TRBV6-5	large	TRBJ2-7	CASSTGTGIYEQYF
TRBV4-3	-	TRBJ2-7	CASSQEFAQNYEQYF
TRBV18	medium-sized	TRBJ1-1	CASSPPDGTEAFF